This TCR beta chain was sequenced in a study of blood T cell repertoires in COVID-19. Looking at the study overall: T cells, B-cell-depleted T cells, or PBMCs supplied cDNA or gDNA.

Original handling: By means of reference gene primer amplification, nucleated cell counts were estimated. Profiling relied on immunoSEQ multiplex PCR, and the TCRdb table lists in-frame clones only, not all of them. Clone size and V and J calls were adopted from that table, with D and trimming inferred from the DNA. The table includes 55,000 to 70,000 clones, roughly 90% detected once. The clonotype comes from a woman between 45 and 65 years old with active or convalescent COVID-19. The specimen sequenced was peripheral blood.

The CDR3 DNA reads TGCGCCAGCAGCCCCAACCCTAGTAGGGGCTACAATGAGCAGTTCTTC. This codes for CASSPNPSRGYNEQFF. This chain links TRBV5-1 with TRBJ2-1; perhaps TRBD1 as D (5 bases). CDR3 length: 16 residues. V shed 4 bases and J shed 3 bases, with 17 bases lying between them. Germline-derived CDR1 and CDR2 are SGHRS and YFSETQ.